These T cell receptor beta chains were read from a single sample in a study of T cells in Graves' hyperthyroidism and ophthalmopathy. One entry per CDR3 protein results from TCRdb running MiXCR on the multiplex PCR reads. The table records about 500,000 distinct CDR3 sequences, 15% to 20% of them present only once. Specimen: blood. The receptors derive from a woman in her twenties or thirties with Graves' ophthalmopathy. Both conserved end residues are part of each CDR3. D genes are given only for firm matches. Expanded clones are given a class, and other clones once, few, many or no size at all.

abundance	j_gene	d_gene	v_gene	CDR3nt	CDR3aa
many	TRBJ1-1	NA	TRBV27	TGTGCCAGCAGCCTAAACAGCGAGAACACTGAAGCTTTCTTT	CASSLNSENTEAFF
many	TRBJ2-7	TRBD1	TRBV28	TGTGCCAGCAGTTTAGATCCTACAGGGGGCTACGAGCAGTACTTC	CASSLDPTGGYEQYF
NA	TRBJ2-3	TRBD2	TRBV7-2	TGTGCCAGCAGCTTTGTCGGGGGGTCCACAGATACGCAGTATTTT	CASSFVGGSTDTQYF
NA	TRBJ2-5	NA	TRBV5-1	TGCGCCAGCAGCTTGTTCCGGGGACCGCAAGAGACCCAGTACTTC	CASSLFRGPQETQYF
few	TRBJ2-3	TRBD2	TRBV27	TGTGCCAGCGAGGACGGGAGGGGGGGTACGCAGTATTTT	CASEDGRGGTQYF
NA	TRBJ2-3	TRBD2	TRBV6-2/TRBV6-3	TGTGCCAGCAGCCTGGGACTAGCGGGAGGACCCTTCACAGATACGCAGTATTTT	CASSLGLAGGPFTDTQYF
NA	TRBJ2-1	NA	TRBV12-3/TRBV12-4	TGTGCCAGTAGGGACACTAAGTACAATGAGCAGTTCTTC	CASRDTKYNEQFF
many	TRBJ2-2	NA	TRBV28	TGTGCCAGCAGTTTGAGGACCCGAGCCACCGGGGAGCTGTTTTTT	CASSLRTRATGELFF
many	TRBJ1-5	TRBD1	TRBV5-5	TGTGCCAGCAACCAGGACAGGGAGCAGCCCCAGCATTTT	CASNQDREQPQHF
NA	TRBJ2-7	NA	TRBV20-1	TGCAGTGCTAGGGAAGGGGGTTGGAGTTACGAGCAGTACTTC	CSAREGGWSYEQYF
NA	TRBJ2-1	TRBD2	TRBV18	TGTGCCAGCTCACCCCTCGCTAGTAGCGGGAGGTTGAATGAGCAGTTCTTC	CASSPLASSGRLNEQFF